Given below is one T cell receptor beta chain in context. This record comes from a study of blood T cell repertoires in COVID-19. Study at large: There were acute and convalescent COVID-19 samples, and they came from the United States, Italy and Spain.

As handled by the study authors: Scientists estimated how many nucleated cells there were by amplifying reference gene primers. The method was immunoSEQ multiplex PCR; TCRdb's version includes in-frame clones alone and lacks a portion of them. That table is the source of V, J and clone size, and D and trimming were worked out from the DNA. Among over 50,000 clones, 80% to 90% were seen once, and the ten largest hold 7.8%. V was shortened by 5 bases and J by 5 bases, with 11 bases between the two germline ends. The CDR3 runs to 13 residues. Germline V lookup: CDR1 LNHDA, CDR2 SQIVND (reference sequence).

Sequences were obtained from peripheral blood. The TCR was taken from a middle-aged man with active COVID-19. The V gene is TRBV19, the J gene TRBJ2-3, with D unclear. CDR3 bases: TGTGCCAGTAGTTCTCGGAGCCGAGATACGCAGTATTTT. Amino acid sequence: CASSSRSRDTQYF.